These 4 T cell receptor beta chains came from one sample sequenced in a study of regulatory T cells in long-lasting Graves disease. Library construction for TCR beta used iRepertoire HTBI primers and Arm-PCR of CDR3 regions. In TCRdb, the multiplex PCR reads were re-called with MiXCR into one record per CDR3 protein. The sample consists of about 300,000 distinct CDR3 sequences, over 15% of them appearing once. Stated time point: newly diagnosed GD, antithyroid drugs for less than 3 months. TCR sequences were obtained from RNA taken from PBMCs. Sequenced here: peripheral blood mononuclear cells (PBMCs), sampled at new diagnosis, from a patient treated with antithyroid drugs. These receptors came from a female donor with Graves disease.

Many counts were recorded for this clonotype. The chain uses TRBV10-2 and TRBJ1-1; D remains unclear. V dropped 5 bases and J dropped 4 bases, with 14 bases sitting between them. The germline V gene has CDR1 WSHSY and CDR2 SAAADI. This CDR3 spans 14 amino acids. The CDR3 protein is CASSFGGLGTEAFF. CDR3 sequence (DNA): TGCGCCAGCAGTTTCGGAGGGCTCGGCACTGAAGCTTTCTTT.

The CDR3 protein is CASSVPGLAYTQYF. The CDR3 nucleotides read TGTGCCAGCAGCGTTCCTGGACTAGCCTATACGCAGTATTTT. V usage is TRBV7-3 and J usage is TRBJ2-3, with TRBD2 identical over 8 bases. The V gene's germline CDR1 is SGHTA and CDR2 FQGTGA. There are 14 residues in the CDR3. V lost 5 bases and J lost 7; bases outside the gene matches: 8.

The chain carries TRBV7-2 and TRBJ2-7; 7 nucleotides agree with TRBD2. Germline V lookup: CDR1 SGHTA, CDR2 FQGNSA. Germline trimming cut 2 bases from V and 4 bases from J; bases unmatched to any gene: 2. This CDR3 is built from 13 residues. CDR3: CASSLTSAYEQYF. Written as DNA, the CDR3 is TGTGCCAGCAGCTTAACTAGCGCATACGAGCAGTACTTC.

This clonotype was recorded at least ten times. The chain links TRBV28 to TRBJ2-2; 10 nucleotides match TRBD2. This CDR3 region has 16 residues. V was pared by 3 bases and J by 4 bases, with 5 bases of the junction left unmatched. CDR1 is MDHEN, CDR2 SYDVKM, per germline. This CDR3 reads CASSLGLARRTGELFF. DNA for the CDR3: TGTGCCAGCAGTTTGGGACTAGCGCGTCGCACCGGGGAGCTGTTTTTT.